This T cell receptor (beta chain) originates from a study of blood T cells in healthy people across ages. On the study more broadly: Through template switching, about one barcoded beta molecule was captured per two T cells, as measured in model experiments.

For the second PCR, which ran for about 7 to 12 cycles, a sample-barcoded 5' primer and a J-beta primer mix were used. Every cDNA molecule carried a tag from a template-switch adaptor bearing 12 random nucleotides. TCRdb fed the 5' RACE reads into MiXCR, producing one record per CDR3 protein. This table holds about a million distinct CDR3 sequences, roughly half found once. On this clonotype itself: The antigen remains unidentified.

Whenever a sample was processed, at least 6 million PBMCs were isolated. CDR1 MNHEY and CDR2 SVGEGT come from the germline V gene. V shed 6 bases and J 1 base; nucleotides not matched to a gene: 7. The CDR3 contains 15 residues. Broader study findings: Versus aged donors, long-lived donors had higher diversity and more naive CD4+ cells.

The sample comprised blood. The clonotype originates from an older woman in good health. The chain is built from TRBV6-2 or TRBV6-3 and TRBJ2-3; 7 nucleotides line up with TRBD2. CDR3 nucleotides: TGTGCCAGCAGCCATGCGGGGGTCCGCACAGATACGCAGTATTTT. Translating it yields CASSHAGVRTDTQYF.